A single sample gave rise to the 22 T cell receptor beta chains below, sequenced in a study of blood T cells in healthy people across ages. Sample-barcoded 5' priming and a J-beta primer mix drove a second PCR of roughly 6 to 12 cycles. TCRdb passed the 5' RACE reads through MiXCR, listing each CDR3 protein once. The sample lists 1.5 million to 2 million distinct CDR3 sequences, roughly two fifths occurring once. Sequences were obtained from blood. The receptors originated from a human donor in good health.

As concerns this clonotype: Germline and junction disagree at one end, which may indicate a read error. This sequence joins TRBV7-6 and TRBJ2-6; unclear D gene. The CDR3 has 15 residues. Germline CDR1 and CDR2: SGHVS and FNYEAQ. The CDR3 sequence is CASSTPLGGTNVLTF. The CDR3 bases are TGTGCCAGCAGCACCCCACTGGGTGGGACCAACGTCCTGACTTTC.

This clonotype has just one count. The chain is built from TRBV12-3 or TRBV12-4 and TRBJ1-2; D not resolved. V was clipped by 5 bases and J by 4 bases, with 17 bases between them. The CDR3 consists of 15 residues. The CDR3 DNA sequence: TGTGCCAGCAGTGCCCGGCGGGCCTTGGTCTATGGCTACACCTTC. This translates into CASSARRALVYGYTF.

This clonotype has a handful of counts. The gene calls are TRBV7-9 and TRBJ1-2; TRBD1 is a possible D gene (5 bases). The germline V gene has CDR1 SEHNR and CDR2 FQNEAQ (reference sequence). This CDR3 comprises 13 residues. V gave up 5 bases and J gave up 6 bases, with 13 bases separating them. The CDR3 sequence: CASSPGQKDGYTF. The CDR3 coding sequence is TGTGCCAGCAGCCCCGGACAAAAGGATGGCTACACCTTC.

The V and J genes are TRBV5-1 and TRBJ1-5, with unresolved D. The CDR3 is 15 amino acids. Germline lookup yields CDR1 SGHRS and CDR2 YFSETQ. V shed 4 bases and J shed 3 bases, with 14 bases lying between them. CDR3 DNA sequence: TGCGCCAGCAGCGTCGAGGCGGGGTCCAATCAGCCCCAGCATTTT. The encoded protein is CASSVEAGSNQPQHF.

CDR3 residues: CSVLGGTGDIDTQYF. The CDR3 DNA follows: TGCAGCGTCTTGGGGGGGACAGGGGACATAGATACGCAGTATTTT. V and J are TRBV29-1 and TRBJ2-3; 10 bases agree with TRBD1. With 6 bases clipped from V and 5 bases from J, the junction kept 11 bases outside the gene matches. The length of the CDR3 is 15 residues. Germline V CDR1 and CDR2: SQVTM, ANQGSEA.

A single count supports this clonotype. Here the CDR3 DNA reads TGTGCCAGCAGCTTAAGGTTAGGGGGTGCAGATGAGCAGTTCTTC. Its protein is CASSLRLGGADEQFF. The chain is built from TRBV7-3 and TRBJ2-1; D possibly corresponds to TRBD1 (6 bases). The germline V and J ends were trimmed by 1 base and 8 bases, with 15 bases remaining between them. CDR1 SGHTA and CDR2 FQGTGA come from the germline V gene. The CDR3 is 15 residues long.

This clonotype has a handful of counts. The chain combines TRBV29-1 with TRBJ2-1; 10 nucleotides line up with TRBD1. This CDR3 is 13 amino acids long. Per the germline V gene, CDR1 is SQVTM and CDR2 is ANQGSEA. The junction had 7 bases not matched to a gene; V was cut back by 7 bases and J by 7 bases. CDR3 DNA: TGCAGCGCGCGGACAGGGGGGATGAATGAGCAGTTCTTC. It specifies CSARTGGMNEQFF.

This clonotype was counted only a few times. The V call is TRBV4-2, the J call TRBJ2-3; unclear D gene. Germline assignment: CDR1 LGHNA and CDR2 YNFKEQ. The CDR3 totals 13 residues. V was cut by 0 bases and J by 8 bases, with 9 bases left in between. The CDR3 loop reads CASSQDRAGTQYF. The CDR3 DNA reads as TGTGCCAGCAGCCAAGATCGTGCAGGTACGCAGTATTTT.

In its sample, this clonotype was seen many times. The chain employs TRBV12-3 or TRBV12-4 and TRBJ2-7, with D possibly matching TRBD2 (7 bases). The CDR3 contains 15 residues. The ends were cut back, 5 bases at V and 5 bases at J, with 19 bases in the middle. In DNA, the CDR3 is TGTGCCAGCAGTCCGCCCGGGGGGCGATGGAACGAGCAGTACTTC. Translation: CASSPPGGRWNEQYF.

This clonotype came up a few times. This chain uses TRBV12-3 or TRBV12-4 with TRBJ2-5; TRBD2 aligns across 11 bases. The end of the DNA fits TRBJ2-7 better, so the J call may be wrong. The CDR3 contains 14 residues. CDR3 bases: TGTGCCAGCACCCTGACTAGCGGGGTCAACGAGCAGTACTTC. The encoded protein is CASTLTSGVNEQYF.

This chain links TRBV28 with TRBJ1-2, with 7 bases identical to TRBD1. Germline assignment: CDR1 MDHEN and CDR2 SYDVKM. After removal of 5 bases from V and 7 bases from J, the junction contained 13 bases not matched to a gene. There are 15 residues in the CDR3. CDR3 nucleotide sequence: TGTGCCAGCAGTATAATCCGTACAGGGGTGCTTGGCTACACCTTC. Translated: CASSIIRTGVLGYTF.

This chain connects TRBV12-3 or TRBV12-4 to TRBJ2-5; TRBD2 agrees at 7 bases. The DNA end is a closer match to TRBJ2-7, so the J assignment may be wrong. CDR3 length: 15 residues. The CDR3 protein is CASSSPAGVSNEQYF. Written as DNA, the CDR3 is TGTGCCAGCTCAAGCCCGGCGGGGGTTTCCAACGAGCAGTACTTC.

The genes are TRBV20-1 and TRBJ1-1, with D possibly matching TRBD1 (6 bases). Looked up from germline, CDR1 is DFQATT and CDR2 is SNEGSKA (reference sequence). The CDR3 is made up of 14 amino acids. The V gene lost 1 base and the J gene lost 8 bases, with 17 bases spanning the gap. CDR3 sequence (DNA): TGCAGTGCTAGAGTCGGCAGGACAGACCGGGAAGCTTTCTTT. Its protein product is CSARVGRTDREAFF.

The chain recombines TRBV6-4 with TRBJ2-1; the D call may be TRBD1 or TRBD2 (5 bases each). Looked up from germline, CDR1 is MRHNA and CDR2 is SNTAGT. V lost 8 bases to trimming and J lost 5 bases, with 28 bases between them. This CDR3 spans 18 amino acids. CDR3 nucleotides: TGTGCCAGCCCCATAAACGAGGGGCCCGGGGTCCCTAACAATGAGCAGTTCTTC. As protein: CASPINEGPGVPNNEQFF.

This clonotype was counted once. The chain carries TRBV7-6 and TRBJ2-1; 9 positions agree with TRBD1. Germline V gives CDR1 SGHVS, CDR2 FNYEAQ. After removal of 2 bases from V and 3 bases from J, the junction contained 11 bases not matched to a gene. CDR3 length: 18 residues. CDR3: CASSLHPGQGESYNEQFF. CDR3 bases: TGTGCCAGCAGCTTACACCCGGGACAGGGTGAAAGCTACAATGAGCAGTTCTTC.

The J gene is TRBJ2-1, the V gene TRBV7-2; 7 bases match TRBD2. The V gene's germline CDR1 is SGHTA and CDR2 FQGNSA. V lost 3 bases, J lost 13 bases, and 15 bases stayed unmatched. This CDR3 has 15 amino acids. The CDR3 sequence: CASSFPNQPGGSQFF. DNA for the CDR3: TGTGCCAGCAGCTTCCCCAACCAACCCGGGGGGTCCCAGTTCTTC.

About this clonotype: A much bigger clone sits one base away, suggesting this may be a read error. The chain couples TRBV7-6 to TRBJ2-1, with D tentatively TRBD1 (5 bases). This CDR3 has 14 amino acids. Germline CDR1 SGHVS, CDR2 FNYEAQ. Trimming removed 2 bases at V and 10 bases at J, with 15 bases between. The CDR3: CASSLNPSPGEQFF. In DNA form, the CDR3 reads TGTGCCAGCAGCTTAAACCCCAGCCCAGGGGAGCAGTTCTTC.

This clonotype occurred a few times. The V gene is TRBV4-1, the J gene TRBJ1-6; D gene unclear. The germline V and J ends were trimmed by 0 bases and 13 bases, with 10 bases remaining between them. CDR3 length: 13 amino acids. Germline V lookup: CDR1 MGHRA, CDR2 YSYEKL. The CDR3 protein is CASSQDRGVPLHF. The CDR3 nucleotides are TGCGCCAGCAGCCAAGATCGGGGAGTCCCCCTCCACTTT.

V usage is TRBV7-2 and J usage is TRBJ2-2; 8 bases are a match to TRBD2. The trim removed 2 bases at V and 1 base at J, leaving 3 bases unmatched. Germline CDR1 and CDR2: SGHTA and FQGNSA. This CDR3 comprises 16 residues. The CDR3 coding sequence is TGTGCCAGCAGCTTAACCCTAGCGGGGAACACCGGGGAGCTGTTTTTT. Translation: CASSLTLAGNTGELFF.

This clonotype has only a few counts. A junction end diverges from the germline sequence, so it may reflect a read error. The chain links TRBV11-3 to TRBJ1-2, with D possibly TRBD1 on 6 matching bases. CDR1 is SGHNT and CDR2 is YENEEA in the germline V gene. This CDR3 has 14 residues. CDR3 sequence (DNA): TGTGTCAGCAGCTTATACAGGGTTTCGGAAGGCTACACCTTC. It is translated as CVSSLYRVSEGYTF.

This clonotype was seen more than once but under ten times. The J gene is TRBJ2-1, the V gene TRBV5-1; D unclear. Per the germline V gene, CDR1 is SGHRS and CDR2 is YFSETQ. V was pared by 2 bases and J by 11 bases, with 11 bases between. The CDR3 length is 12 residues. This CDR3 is CASSFGLTKQFF. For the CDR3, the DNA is TGCGCCAGCAGCTTCGGCTTAACTAAGCAGTTCTTC.

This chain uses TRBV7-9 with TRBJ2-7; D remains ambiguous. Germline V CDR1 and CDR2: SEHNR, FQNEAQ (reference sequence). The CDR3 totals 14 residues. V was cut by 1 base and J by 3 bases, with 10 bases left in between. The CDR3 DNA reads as TGTGCCAGCAGCTTAGATCTCCCGTACTACGAGCAGTACTTC. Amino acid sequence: CASSLDLPYYEQYF.